The 2 T cell receptor beta chains below come from one sample, sequenced in a study of CD4 T cells in relation to SARS-CoV-2 and coronaviruses. The protocol was immunoSEQ multiplex PCR, while the TCRdb copy is restricted to in-frame clones and leaves out a portion. The table has some 22,000 clones, about 70% seen once. The unexposed donors gave CD4+ T cells in about 2010-2019, prior to COVID-19. After more than eight days of culture, CD4+ T cells were isolated. These receptors' targets are unknown. Sequenced: CD4+ T cells from PBMCs, cultured in vitro. The receptors were sampled from a human donor in good health.

The V gene is TRBV28, the J gene TRBJ1-5, with 7 nucleotides matching TRBD1. Germline CDR1 MDHEN, CDR2 SYDVKM. J gave up 2 bases and V 8 bases, and 6 bases lay outside the gene matches. CDR3 length: 14 residues. Here the CDR3 reads CASVVGQRNQPQHF. DNA for the CDR3: TGTGCCAGCGTGGTGGGACAGCGCAATCAGCCCCAGCATTTT.

The chain has TRBV2 and TRBJ2-1; 7 bases match TRBD2. There are 11 residues in the CDR3. CDR1 SNHLY and CDR2 FYNNEI come from the germline V gene. The V and J ends lost 6 bases and 14 bases, in that order; junction bases with no gene match: 7. The DNA for the CDR3 is TGTGCCAGCAGCATACTAGCGACCAAGTTCTTC. Its protein product is CASSILATKFF.